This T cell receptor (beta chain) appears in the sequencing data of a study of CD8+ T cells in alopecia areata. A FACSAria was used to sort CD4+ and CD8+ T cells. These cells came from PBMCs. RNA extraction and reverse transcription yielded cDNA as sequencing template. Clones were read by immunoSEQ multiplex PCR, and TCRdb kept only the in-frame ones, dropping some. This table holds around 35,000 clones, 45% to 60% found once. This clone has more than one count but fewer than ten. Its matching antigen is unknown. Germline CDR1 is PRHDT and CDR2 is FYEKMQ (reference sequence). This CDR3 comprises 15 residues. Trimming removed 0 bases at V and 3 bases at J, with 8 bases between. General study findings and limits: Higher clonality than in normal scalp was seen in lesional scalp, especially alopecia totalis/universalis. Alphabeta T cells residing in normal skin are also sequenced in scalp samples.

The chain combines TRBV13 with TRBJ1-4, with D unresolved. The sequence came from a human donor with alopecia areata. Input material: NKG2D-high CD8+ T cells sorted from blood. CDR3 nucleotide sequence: TGTGCCAGCAGCTTAGGGGACCGAGCTAATGAAAAACTGTTTTTT. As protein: CASSLGDRANEKLFF.